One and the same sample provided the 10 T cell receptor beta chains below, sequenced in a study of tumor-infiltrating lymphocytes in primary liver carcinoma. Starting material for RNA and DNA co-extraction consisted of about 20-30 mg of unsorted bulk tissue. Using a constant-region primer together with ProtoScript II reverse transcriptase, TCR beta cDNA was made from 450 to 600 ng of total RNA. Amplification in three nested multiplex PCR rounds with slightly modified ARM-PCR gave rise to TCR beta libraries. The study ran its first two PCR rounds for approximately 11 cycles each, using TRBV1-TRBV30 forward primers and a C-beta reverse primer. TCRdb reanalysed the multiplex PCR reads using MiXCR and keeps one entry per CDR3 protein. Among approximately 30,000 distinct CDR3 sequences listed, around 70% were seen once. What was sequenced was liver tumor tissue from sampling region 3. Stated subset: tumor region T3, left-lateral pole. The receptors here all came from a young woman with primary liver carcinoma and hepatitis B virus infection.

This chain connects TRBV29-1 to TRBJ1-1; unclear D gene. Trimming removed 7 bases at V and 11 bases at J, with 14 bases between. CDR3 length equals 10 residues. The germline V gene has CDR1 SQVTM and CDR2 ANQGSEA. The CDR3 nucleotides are TGCAGCGGATTGAACATTAATGCTTTCTTT. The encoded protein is CSGLNINAFF. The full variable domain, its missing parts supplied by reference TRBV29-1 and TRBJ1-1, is SAVISQKPSRDICQRGTSLTIQCQVDSQVTMMFWYRQQPGQSLTLIATANQGSEATYESGFVIDKFPISRPNLTFSTLTVSNMSPEDSSIYLCSGLNINAFFGQGTRLTVV.

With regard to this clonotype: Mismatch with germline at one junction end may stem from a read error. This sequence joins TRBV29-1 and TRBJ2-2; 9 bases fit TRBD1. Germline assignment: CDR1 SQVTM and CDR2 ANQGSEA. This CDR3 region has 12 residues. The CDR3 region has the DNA TGCAGCATTGTGGCATGGGACAGGGAGCTGTTTTTC. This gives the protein CSIVAWDRELFF.

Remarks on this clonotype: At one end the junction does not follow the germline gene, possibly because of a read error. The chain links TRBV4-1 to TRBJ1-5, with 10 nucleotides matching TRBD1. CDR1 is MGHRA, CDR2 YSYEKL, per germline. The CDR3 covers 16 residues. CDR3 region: CASSRATGGGNQPQHF. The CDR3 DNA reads TGCGCCAGCAGCCGAGCGACAGGGGGCGGCAATCAACCCCAGCATTTT.

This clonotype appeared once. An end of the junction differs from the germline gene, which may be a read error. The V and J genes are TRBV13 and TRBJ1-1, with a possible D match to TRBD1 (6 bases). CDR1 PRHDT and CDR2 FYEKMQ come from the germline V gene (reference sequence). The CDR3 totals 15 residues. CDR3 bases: TGTGCCAGTAGCTCCGAGGGGGGGTTGAACACTGAAGCTTTCTTT. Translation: CASSSEGGLNTEAFF.

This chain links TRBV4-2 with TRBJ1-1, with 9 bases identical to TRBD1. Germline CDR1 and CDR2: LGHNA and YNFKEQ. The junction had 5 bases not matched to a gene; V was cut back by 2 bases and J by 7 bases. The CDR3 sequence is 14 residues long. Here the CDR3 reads CASSQTGGWDEAFF. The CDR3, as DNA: TGTGCCAGCAGCCAAACAGGGGGCTGGGATGAAGCTTTCTTT.

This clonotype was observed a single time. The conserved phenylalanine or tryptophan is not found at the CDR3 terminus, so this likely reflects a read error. The CDR3 DNA is TGTGCCAGCAGCTTGGTGGGGGAGGTGAGCACTGGAGCTTTCTAT. This sequence encodes CASSLVGEVSTGAFY. The rearrangement links TRBV5-6 to TRBJ1-1, with a tentative D call TRBD1 (5 bases). Germline assignment: CDR1 SGHDT and CDR2 YYEEEE. The CDR3 has 15 amino acids.

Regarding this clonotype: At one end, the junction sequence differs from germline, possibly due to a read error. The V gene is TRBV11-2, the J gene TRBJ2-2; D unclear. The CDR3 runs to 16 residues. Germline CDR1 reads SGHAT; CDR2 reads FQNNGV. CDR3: CVSIPDPQLNTGELFF. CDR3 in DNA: TGTGTCAGCATCCCCGATCCACAATTGAACACCGGGGAGCTGTTTTTT.

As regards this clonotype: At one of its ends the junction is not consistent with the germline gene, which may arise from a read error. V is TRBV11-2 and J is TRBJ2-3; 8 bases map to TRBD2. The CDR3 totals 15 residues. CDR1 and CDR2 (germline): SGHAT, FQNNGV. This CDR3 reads CASSSRGGDTDTQYF. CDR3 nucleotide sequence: TGTGCCAGTAGCTCCCGGGGGGGGGATACAGATACGCAGTATTTT.

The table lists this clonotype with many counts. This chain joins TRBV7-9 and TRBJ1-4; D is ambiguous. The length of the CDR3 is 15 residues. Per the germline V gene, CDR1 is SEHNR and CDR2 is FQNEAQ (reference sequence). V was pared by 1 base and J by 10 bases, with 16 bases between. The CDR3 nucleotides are TGTGCCAGCAGCTTAGGTCCCCAACCATATGCAAAACTGTTTTTT. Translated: CASSLGPQPYAKLFF. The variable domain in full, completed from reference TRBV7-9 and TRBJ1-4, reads DTGVSQNPRHKITKRGQNVTFRCDPISEHNRLYWYRQTLGQGPEFLTYFQNEAQLEKSRLLSDRFSAERPKGSFSTLEIQRTEQGDSAMYLCASSLGPQPYAKLFFGSGTQLSVL.

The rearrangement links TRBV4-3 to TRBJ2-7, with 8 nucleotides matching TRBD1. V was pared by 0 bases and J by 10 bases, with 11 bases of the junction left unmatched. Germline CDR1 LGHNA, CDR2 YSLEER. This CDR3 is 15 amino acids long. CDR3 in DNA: TGCGCCAGCAGCCAAGATCGTCGGACAGGGCGGGAACAGTACTTC. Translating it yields CASSQDRRTGREQYF.